The rows below give T cell receptor beta chains drawn from one sample of a study of blood T cell repertoires in COVID-19. Generated by immunoSEQ multiplex PCR, the TCRdb table keeps only in-frame clones and is missing some. The table shows about 230,000 clones, with less than 85% occurring only once. The sample consisted of peripheral blood. The receptor source for this set is a woman aged 70-85 years with active or convalescent COVID-19. The CDR3 runs from the conserved cysteine through the conserved F or W. A D gene is named only where the DNA matches it firmly. Clone size, where shown, is once, few, many, or a class for clones that have expanded.

cdr3_nt	cdr3_aa	v_call	j_call	clone_size	d_call
TGTGCCAGCAGCCCGCCATTCCGACTCCACACTGAAGCTTTCTTT	CASSPPFRLHTEAFF	TRBV21-1	TRBJ1-1	.	.
TGTGCCAGCAGCTATGGGGGGGCGCGGAGCAATCAGCCCCAGCATTTT	CASSYGGARSNQPQHF	TRBV7-2	TRBJ1-5	.	.
TGTGCCATCAGTGACGGAGGGAGGTATGAAAAACTGTTTTTT	CAISDGGRYEKLFF	TRBV10-3	TRBJ1-4	.	.
TGTGCCACAAGTGGTCGGGACACTGAAGCTTTCTTT	CATSGRDTEAFF	TRBV15	TRBJ1-1	.	.
TGTGCCAGCAGTGAGCATTACGGGACACAGGCTTCCTACGAGCAGTACTTC	CASSEHYGTQASYEQYF	TRBV6-1	TRBJ2-7	.	.
TGCGCCAGCAGCCAAGATGCGGCTGGGGCAGTTAACACTGAAGCTTTCTTT	CASSQDAAGAVNTEAFF	TRBV4-3	TRBJ1-1	many	.
TGTGCCAGCAGCTTAACCGGGACTAGCGGGATGAAGCAGTTCTTC	CASSLTGTSGMKQFF	TRBV7-2	TRBJ2-1	.	TRBD2
TGTGCCAGCAGCCGGGACAGACAGAGCTCCTACGAGCAGTACTTC	CASSRDRQSSYEQYF	TRBV6-5	TRBJ2-7	.	TRBD1
TGCAGTGCTAGTGTACACCATGAAGCTTTCTTT	CSASVHHEAFF	TRBV20-1	TRBJ1-1	.	.
TGCGCCAGCAGCTTGGCGGGACACCTCCGATCCTACAATGAGCAGTTCTTC	CASSLAGHLRSYNEQFF	TRBV5-1	TRBJ2-1	.	.
TGTGCCAGCAGCATCCGGGACACTGCCTACGAGCAGTACTTC	CASSIRDTAYEQYF	TRBV9	TRBJ2-7	.	.
TGTGCCAGCAGTACAGGGGCAGGGAAAACAGATACGCAGTATTTT	CASSTGAGKTDTQYF	TRBV2	TRBJ2-3	.	TRBD1
TGTGCCAGCAGCCCCCCGGGGGATTGGGAGACCCAGTACTTC	CASSPPGDWETQYF	TRBV7-2	TRBJ2-5	.	.
TGTGCCAGCAGCGTAGTGAGGAATGAGCAGTTCTTC	CASSVVRNEQFF	TRBV9	TRBJ2-1	.	.
TGTGCCATCAGTGGAGGGGGAGCAACTAATGAAAAACTGTTTTTT	CAISGGGATNEKLFF	TRBV10-3	TRBJ1-4	.	.
TGTGCCAGCAGCGGACAGGGGGCGCCGAGCACTGAAGCTTTCTTT	CASSGQGAPSTEAFF	TRBV2	TRBJ1-1	.	TRBD1
TGTGCCAGTAGTCGAACGGGACACCACTACAATGAGCAGTTCTTC	CASSRTGHHYNEQFF	TRBV19	TRBJ2-1	once	.
TGCAGCGTTGACAGGACAGGGCGGCTGAAAGCTTTCTTT	CSVDRTGRLKAFF	TRBV29-1	TRBJ1-1	.	TRBD1
TGTGCCAGCAGTCTCGAGACAGAGAATGAAAAACTGTTTTTT	CASSLETENEKLFF	TRBV28	TRBJ1-4	.	.
TGTGCCAGCAGTTACCCCGAGAGGGGGCGTTGGGAGCAGTACTTC	CASSYPERGRWEQYF	TRBV6-6	TRBJ2-7	.	TRBD1
TGTGCCAGCAGCAAAATATCACGGTGCTATGGCTACACCTTC	CASSKISRCYGYTF	TRBV21-1	TRBJ1-2	.	.
TGTGCCTGGGTCAAGGAGGTAGGGGGATTCGGCTATGGCTACACCTTC	CAWVKEVGGFGYGYTF	TRBV30	TRBJ1-2	few	.
TGTGCCAGCAGCGTAGACCTCACTAGCCATACGCAGTATTTT	CASSVDLTSHTQYF	TRBV9	TRBJ2-3	.	.
TGTGCCACCAGCATTCAGCGGGAGGGCCAGGAGACCCAGTACTTC	CATSIQREGQETQYF	TRBV15	TRBJ2-5	.	TRBD2
TGTGCCAGCAGCCCCGAGAGGGTTGCTGGAAACACCATATATTTT	CASSPERVAGNTIYF	TRBV6-6	TRBJ1-3	.	.
TGTGCCAGCAGCCAAGATCTACCAGGGGCCCCCACAAATACGCAGTATTTT	CASSQDLPGAPTNTQYF	TRBV3-1/TRBV3-2	TRBJ2-3	.	.
TGTGCCAGAAGCTATCCCTTAGATGGCTACACCTTC	CARSYPLDGYTF	TRBV5-3	TRBJ1-2	once	.
TGTGCCAGCAGCTTAGGAGCTGAGGGACTAGCGTCCAATGAGCAGTTCTTC	CASSLGAEGLASNEQFF	TRBV7-9	TRBJ2-1	few	TRBD2
TGTGCCAGCACCCTCCGGGGGGGGACTGAAGCTTTCTTT	CASTLRGGTEAFF	TRBV11-2	TRBJ1-1	.	.
TGTGCCAGCAAATCAGGGACAGGTGTTTCACCCCTCCACTTT	CASKSGTGVSPLHF	TRBV2	TRBJ1-6	.	TRBD1
TGTGCCAGCAGCCCCAGAGGTCCCTATCAGCCCCAGCATTTT	CASSPRGPYQPQHF	TRBV6-5	TRBJ1-5	.	.
TGTGCCAGCAGCCCGACAGGTGGAGAAAAACTGTTTTTT	CASSPTGGEKLFF	TRBV5-6	TRBJ1-4	.	.
TGTGCCAGCAGCCAAGATAGGAGGACAGGGATTCTTGGGGCCAACGTCCTGACTTTC	CASSQDRRTGILGANVLTF	TRBV4-2	TRBJ2-6	.	TRBD1
TGTGCCAGCAGTGCCCGTGTTGAGGGTTTGCCGCATTTT	CASSARVEGLPHF	TRBV27	TRBJ1-5	.	.
TGCGCCAGCAGTCCGGGACATATCACTGAAGCTTTCTTT	CASSPGHITEAFF	TRBV10-1	TRBJ1-1	.	.
TGTGCCAGCAGCTTCGGGACAGAGAATTCACCCCTCCACTTT	CASSFGTENSPLHF	TRBV11-2	TRBJ1-6	once	TRBD1
TGTGCCAGCAGACGAGGACAGGGGAACACTGAAGCTTTCTTT	CASRRGQGNTEAFF	TRBV7-9	TRBJ1-1	few	TRBD1
TGTGCCAGCAGCTTGGGGCTTTTGGGGGCCAACGTCCTGACTTTC	CASSLGLLGANVLTF	TRBV5-6	TRBJ2-6	many	.
TGCGCCAGCAGTCAGGGACTAGCGGGAGGAGGATACAATGAGCAGTTCTTC	CASSQGLAGGGYNEQFF	TRBV10-1	TRBJ2-1	.	TRBD2
TGTGCCAGCAGCCAAGATTCGGGATACGAGCAGTACTTC	CASSQDSGYEQYF	TRBV3-1/TRBV3-2	TRBJ2-7	.	.
TGTGCCAGTAGCGGGAGGGGAAACGAGCAGTACTTC	CASSGRGNEQYF	TRBV19	TRBJ2-7	.	TRBD2
TGTGCCAGCAGCTCCCAGGGGGCCACCCTCGGCGGCTACACCTTC	CASSSQGATLGGYTF	TRBV11-2	TRBJ1-2	once	TRBD1
TGTGCCAGCAGCCGATCGGGGGGGGGAACGGCCAACTATGGCTACACCTTC	CASSRSGGGTANYGYTF	TRBV4-2	TRBJ1-2	once	.
TGTGCCAGTAGATACAGGGGGGGAGGTGAAGCTTTCTTT	CASRYRGGGEAFF	TRBV19	TRBJ1-1	.	TRBD1
TGCGCCAGCAAGCGGACTATCCTTATCTTTGCGGGGGATAATGACGAGCAGTTCTTC	CASKRTILIFAGDNDEQFF	TRBV5-1	TRBJ2-1	.	TRBD2
TGTTCCAGTATTGGGCCCCGCGAGCAGTACTTC	CSSIGPREQYF	TRBV19	TRBJ2-7	.	.
TGTGCCAGCAGCGTCCTCGGACAGGGCATGAACACTGAAGCTTTCTTT	CASSVLGQGMNTEAFF	TRBV9	TRBJ1-1	.	TRBD1
TGTGCCAGCAGCACACCGACAGGGAACCATTCACCCCTCCACTTT	CASSTPTGNHSPLHF	TRBV7-2	TRBJ1-6	.	TRBD1
TGTGCCAGCAGTCAAGGAGGGACAGGGATTAACCAGCCCCAGCATTTT	CASSQGGTGINQPQHF	TRBV6-1	TRBJ1-5	.	TRBD1
TGTGCCAGTAGTCCGTGGACAGGGCAAAGCTCCTACGAGCAGTACTTC	CASSPWTGQSSYEQYF	TRBV19	TRBJ2-7	few	TRBD1
TGTGCCAGCAGACGGACAGGGTTAGAGGGCTACACCTTC	CASRRTGLEGYTF	TRBV27	TRBJ1-2	.	TRBD1
TGTGCCATCAGTGGAGTTCTTCGGGGGTTGAGCTCCTACGAGCAGTACTTC	CAISGVLRGLSSYEQYF	TRBV10-3	TRBJ2-7	.	.
TGTGCCACCGGAGCAAATCAGCCCCAGCATTTT	CATGANQPQHF	TRBV12-3/TRBV12-4	TRBJ1-5	.	.
TGTGCCAGTACCAGAGGGGAGGCGTTGGGGCTGTTTTTT	CASTRGEALGLFF	TRBV19	TRBJ2-2	.	.
TGCGCCAGCAGCCGACCCTTAGCGGGAGGCAACGAGCAGTACTTC	CASSRPLAGGNEQYF	TRBV5-1	TRBJ2-7	.	TRBD2
TGTGCTAGTGGCACCGGGGTTGAGCAGTACTTC	CASGTGVEQYF	TRBV12-5	TRBJ2-7	.	.
TGTGCCAGCAGCCAAGATGGGTCGGGACTCAACTATGGCTACACCTTC	CASSQDGSGLNYGYTF	TRBV4-2	TRBJ1-2	once	.
TGTGCCAGCAGCTTATGGGGGGGCAATCAGCCCCAGCATTTT	CASSLWGGNQPQHF	TRBV11-3	TRBJ1-5	.	.
TGTGCCAGCAGCCAAGAAAGTGGCCCCACGGAGGAGCAGTACTTC	CASSQESGPTEEQYF	TRBV3-1/TRBV3-2	TRBJ2-7	.	.